This is a list of T cell receptor beta chains from one sample in a study of shared clonotypes between healthy human individuals. Assay used: immunoSEQ multiplex PCR; TCRdb lists only in-frame clones, some missing. In the table there are more than 2,000,000 clones, more than 80% of which are singletons. Sequencing was carried out using naive CD4+ T cells from PBMCs. All receptors derive from a man between 18 and 35 years old in good health. Some clones in this sample may be carry-over from other donors' samples. Each CDR3 is given with its conserved first and last residue. The order of the fields is CDR3 protein, CDR3 DNA, clone size, J gene, D gene, V gene. The D gene is left open where the match is weak. The size field is filled for only some rows; it gives once, few, many or a size class.

CDR3 protein: CASSWGVLNTEAFF
CDR3 DNA: TGTGCCAGCAGCTGGGGGGTTTTGAACACTGAAGCTTTCTTT
clone size: -
J gene: TRBJ1-1
D gene: -
V gene: TRBV5-5

CDR3 protein: CASSSTQGALSYEQYF
CDR3 DNA: TGTGCCAGCAGCTCGACACAGGGGGCTCTCTCCTACGAGCAGTACTTC
clone size: -
J gene: TRBJ2-7
D gene: TRBD1
V gene: TRBV11-2

CDR3 protein: CASSVGGLTYGYTF
CDR3 DNA: TGTGCCAGCAGCGTAGGAGGTCTAACCTATGGCTACACCTTC
clone size: -
J gene: TRBJ1-2
D gene: -
V gene: TRBV9

CDR3 protein: CASSHPLFPRGPYEQYF
CDR3 DNA: TGCGCCAGCAGTCACCCACTTTTCCCCCGAGGCCCCTACGAGCAGTACTTC
clone size: -
J gene: TRBJ2-7
D gene: -
V gene: TRBV23-1

CDR3 protein: CASSTTGGNTEAFF
CDR3 DNA: TGTGCCAGCAGCACCACAGGGGGAAACACTGAAGCTTTCTTT
clone size: -
J gene: TRBJ1-1
D gene: TRBD1
V gene: TRBV9

CDR3 protein: CASSPQGYGETQYF
CDR3 DNA: TGTGCCAGCAGTCCACAGGGGTACGGAGAGACCCAGTACTTC
clone size: once
J gene: TRBJ2-5
D gene: TRBD1
V gene: TRBV6-1

CDR3 protein: CASRILGGAYEKLFF
CDR3 DNA: TGCGCCAGCAGGATCCTAGGGGGCGCGTATGAAAAACTGTTTTTT
clone size: -
J gene: TRBJ1-4
D gene: TRBD1
V gene: TRBV4-1

CDR3 protein: CASSPYAITEAFF
CDR3 DNA: TGTGCCAGCAGCCCGTACGCGATCACTGAAGCTTTCTTT
clone size: once
J gene: TRBJ1-1
D gene: -
V gene: TRBV5-4

CDR3 protein: CASSLAQGNTIYF
CDR3 DNA: TGCGCCAGCAGCTTAGCGCAGGGAAACACCATATATTTT
clone size: -
J gene: TRBJ1-3
D gene: -
V gene: TRBV7-2

CDR3 protein: CASSRAQHRDTEAFF
CDR3 DNA: TGTGCCAGCAGCAGAGCACAGCACCGGGACACTGAAGCTTTCTTT
clone size: once
J gene: TRBJ1-1
D gene: -
V gene: TRBV25-1